This T cell receptor (beta chain) was observed in a study of blood T cell repertoires in COVID-19. Background on the study: Italy, Spain and the United States were the sources of the convalescent and acute COVID-19 samples. PBMCs, B-cell-depleted T cells, or T cells provided the cDNA or gDNA that made up the material.

Living in 24 US areas, the participants were between about 18 and 100 years of age. The CDR3 extends over 13 amino acids. Germline V lookup: CDR1 MRHNA, CDR2 SNTAGT. Between the trimmed V and J ends, which lost 3 bases and 3 bases, there was a span of 6 bases. Original processing methods: It was from reference gene primer amplification that nucleated cell counts were estimated. Assay used: immunoSEQ multiplex PCR; TCRdb lists only in-frame clones, some missing. That table supplies the V and J calls and clone size; D and trimming were determined from the DNA. The data contain under 250,000 clones, about four fifths of them singletons.

The receptor was isolated from a woman between 40 and 50 years old with acute COVID-19. The sequenced sample consisted of PBMCs or T cells enriched from blood (not recorded which). This chain joins TRBV6-4 and TRBJ1-5; D gene uncertain. CDR3 DNA: TGTGCCAGCAGTGAGAGGCCCAATCAGCCCCAGCATTTT. Residues: CASSERPNQPQHF.